This is a list of T cell receptor beta chains from one sample in a study of shared clonotypes between healthy human individuals. Clones were sequenced by immunoSEQ multiplex PCR, and TCRdb holds only the in-frame ones, with some missing. The sample holds under 550,000 clones, almost 97% seen once. Sequenced material: naive CD4+ T cells sorted from blood. The receptors were gathered from a woman in her twenties or thirties in good health. Both conserved end residues are part of each CDR3. The D gene is left open where the match is weak. Clone size is stated in some rows and not others, as once, few, many or a class when expanded.

j_call clone_size v_call d_call cdr3_aa cdr3_nt
TRBJ2-7 - TRBV15 - CATSRDLLSGPRDEQYF TGTGCCACCAGCAGAGATTTGCTTTCCGGGCCCAGGGACGAGCAGTACTTC
TRBJ1-2 - TRBV6-5 - CASSYSGNYGYTF TGTGCCAGCAGTTACTCGGGGAACTATGGCTACACCTTC
TRBJ1-1 - TRBV27 - CASSPQAKSRVSNTEAFF TGTGCCAGCAGTCCCCAAGCCAAATCGAGGGTGTCGAACACTGAAGCTTTCTTT
TRBJ1-5 - TRBV19 TRBD1 CASREQGNQPQHF TGTGCCAGTAGAGAACAGGGGAATCAGCCCCAGCATTTT
TRBJ2-4 - TRBV7-9 TRBD2 CASSLVGGEAKNIQYF TGTGCCAGCAGCTTAGTGGGAGGGGAGGCCAAAAACATTCAGTACTTC
TRBJ2-7 once TRBV10-3 TRBD1 CAIRGQYPNEQYF TGTGCCATCAGGGGACAGTACCCCAACGAGCAGTACTTC
TRBJ2-4 once TRBV28 - CATQKIAKNIQYF TGTGCCACCCAAAAGATAGCCAAAAACATTCAGTACTTC
TRBJ1-5 - TRBV18 TRBD1 CASSPLQGGNQPQHF TGTGCCAGCTCACCACTACAGGGGGGCAATCAGCCCCAGCATTTT
TRBJ1-4 - TRBV7-6 - CASSLGGLLFF TGTGCCAGCAGCTTAGGGGGGCTGCTGTTTTTT
TRBJ2-1 few TRBV19 TRBD2 CASSPPGLRDNEQFF TGTGCCAGTAGCCCCCCGGGACTAAGGGACAATGAGCAGTTCTTC
TRBJ2-5 - TRBV5-1 - CASSMGREETQYF TGCGCCAGCAGCATGGGCAGGGAAGAGACCCAGTACTTC
TRBJ2-7 - TRBV2 - CASRRQRTSYEQYF TGTGCCAGCAGGAGACAGCGAACCTCCTACGAGCAGTACTTC
TRBJ2-7 - TRBV30 - CAWSATSYEQYF TGTGCCTGGAGCGCTACCTCCTACGAGCAGTACTTC
TRBJ1-2 - TRBV28 - CASSPSTVPNYGYTF TGTGCCAGCAGTCCCTCGACAGTCCCTAACTATGGCTACACCTTC
TRBJ2-7 - TRBV7-8 TRBD1 CASSLRVSGQGSYEQYF TGTGCCAGCAGCTTAAGGGTTTCAGGACAGGGGTCCTACGAGCAGTACTTC
TRBJ1-1 - TRBV5-6 - CASSQIDRNTEAFF TGTGCCAGCAGCCAGATCGACAGGAACACTGAAGCTTTCTTT
TRBJ1-4 - TRBV7-2 TRBD1 CASSLVAGGNEKLFF TGTGCCAGCAGCTTAGTTGCAGGGGGTAATGAAAAACTGTTTTTT
TRBJ1-5 - TRBV6-6 - CASSASDQPQHF TGTGCCAGCAGTGCTAGTGATCAGCCCCAGCATTTT
TRBJ2-1 - TRBV28 TRBD2 CASSFLGGLAGDYNEQFF TGTGCCAGCAGTTTCCTGGGGGGACTAGCGGGAGACTACAATGAGCAGTTCTTC
TRBJ2-7 once TRBV28 TRBD1 CASSKGQWPSEQYF TGTGCCAGCAGCAAGGGACAGTGGCCCTCCGAGCAGTACTTC